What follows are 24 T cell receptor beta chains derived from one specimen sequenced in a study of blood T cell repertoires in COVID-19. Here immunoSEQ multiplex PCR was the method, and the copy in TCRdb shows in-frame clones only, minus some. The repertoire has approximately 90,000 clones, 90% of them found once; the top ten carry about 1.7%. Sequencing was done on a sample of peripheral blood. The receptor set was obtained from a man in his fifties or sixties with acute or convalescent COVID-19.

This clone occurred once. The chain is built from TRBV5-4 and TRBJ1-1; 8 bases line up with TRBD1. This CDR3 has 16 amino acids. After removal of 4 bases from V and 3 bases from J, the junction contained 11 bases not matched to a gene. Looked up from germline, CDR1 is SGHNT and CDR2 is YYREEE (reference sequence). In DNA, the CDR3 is TGTGCCAGCAGCCCCCCCTACAGGGGGAGGGACACTGAAGCTTTCTTT. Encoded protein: CASSPPYRGRDTEAFF.

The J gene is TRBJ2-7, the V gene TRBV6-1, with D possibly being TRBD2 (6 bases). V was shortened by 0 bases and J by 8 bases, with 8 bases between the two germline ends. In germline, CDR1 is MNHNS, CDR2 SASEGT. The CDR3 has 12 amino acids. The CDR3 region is CASSEAGGKQYV. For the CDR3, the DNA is TGTGCCAGCAGTGAAGCGGGGGGTAAGCAGTACGTC.

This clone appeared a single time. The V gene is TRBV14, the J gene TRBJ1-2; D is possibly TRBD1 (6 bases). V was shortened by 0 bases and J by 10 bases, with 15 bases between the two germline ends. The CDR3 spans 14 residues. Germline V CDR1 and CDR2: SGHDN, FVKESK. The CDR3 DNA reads TGTGCCAGCAGCCAAGATGGACAGAATCCTGTCTACACCTTC. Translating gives CASSQDGQNPVYTF.

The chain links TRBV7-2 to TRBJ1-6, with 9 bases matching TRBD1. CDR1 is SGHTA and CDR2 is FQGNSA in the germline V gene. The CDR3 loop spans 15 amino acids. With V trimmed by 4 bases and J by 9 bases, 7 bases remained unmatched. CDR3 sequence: CASSSAGQGRSPLHF. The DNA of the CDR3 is TGTGCCAGCAGCTCTGCGGGACAGGGACGTTCACCCCTCCACTTT.

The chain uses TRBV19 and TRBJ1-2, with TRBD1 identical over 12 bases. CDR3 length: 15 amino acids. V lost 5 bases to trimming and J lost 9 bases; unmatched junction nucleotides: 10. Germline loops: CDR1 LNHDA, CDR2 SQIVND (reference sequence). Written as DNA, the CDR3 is TGTGCCAGTAGTCCGCGCCCCGGGACAGGGGGCAGCTACACCTTC. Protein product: CASSPRPGTGGSYTF.

CDR3 DNA sequence: TGTGCCAGCAGCTTAGACCTGGGGGGGGTGAACACTGAAGCTTTCTTT. Translating it yields CASSLDLGGVNTEAFF. This sequence joins TRBV11-2 and TRBJ1-1; weak D call: TRBD1 (5 bases). Germline V gene lookup returns CDR1 SGHAT and CDR2 FQNNGV. The V end lost 0 bases, the J end lost 0 bases, and 11 bases lay between the germline ends. The CDR3 length is 16 residues.

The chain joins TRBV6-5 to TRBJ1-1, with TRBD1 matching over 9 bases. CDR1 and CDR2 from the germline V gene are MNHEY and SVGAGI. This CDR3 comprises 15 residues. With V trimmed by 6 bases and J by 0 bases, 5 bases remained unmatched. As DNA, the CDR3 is TGTGCCAGCAGCCGAGGGACAGGGATGAACACTGAAGCTTTCTTT. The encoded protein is CASSRGTGMNTEAFF.

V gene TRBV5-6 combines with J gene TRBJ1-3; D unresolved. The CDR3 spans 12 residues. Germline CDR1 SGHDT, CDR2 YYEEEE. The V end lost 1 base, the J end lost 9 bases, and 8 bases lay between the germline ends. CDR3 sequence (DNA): TGTGCCAGCAGCTTGTCACTCGGCACCATATATTTT. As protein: CASSLSLGTIYF.

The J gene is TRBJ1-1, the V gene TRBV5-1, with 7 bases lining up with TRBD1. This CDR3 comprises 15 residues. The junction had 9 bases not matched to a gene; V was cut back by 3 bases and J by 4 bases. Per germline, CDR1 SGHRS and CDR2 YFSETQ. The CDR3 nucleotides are TGCGCCAGCAGCTCACAGTCAGGGGGAGGCACTGAAGCTTTCTTT. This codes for CASSSQSGGGTEAFF.

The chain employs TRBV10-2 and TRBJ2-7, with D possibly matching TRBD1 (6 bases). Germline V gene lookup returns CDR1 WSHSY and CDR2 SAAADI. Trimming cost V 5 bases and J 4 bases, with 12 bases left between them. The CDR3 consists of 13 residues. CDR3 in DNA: TGCGCCAGCAGTCAGGGGAGTCGGTACGAGCAGTACGTC. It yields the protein CASSQGSRYEQYV.

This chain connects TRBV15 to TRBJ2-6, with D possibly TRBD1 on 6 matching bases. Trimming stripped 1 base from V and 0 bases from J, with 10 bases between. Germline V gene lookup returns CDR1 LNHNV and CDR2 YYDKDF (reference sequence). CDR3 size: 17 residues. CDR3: CATSRGKGVSGANVLTF. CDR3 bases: TGTGCCACCAGCAGAGGGAAGGGGGTCTCTGGGGCCAACGTCCTGACTTTC.

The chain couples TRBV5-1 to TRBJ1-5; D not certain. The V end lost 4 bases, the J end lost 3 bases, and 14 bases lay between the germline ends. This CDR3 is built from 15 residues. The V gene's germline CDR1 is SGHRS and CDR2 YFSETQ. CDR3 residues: CASSPALGPNQPQHF. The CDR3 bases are TGCGCCAGCAGCCCCGCCCTGGGCCCCAATCAGCCCCAGCATTTT.

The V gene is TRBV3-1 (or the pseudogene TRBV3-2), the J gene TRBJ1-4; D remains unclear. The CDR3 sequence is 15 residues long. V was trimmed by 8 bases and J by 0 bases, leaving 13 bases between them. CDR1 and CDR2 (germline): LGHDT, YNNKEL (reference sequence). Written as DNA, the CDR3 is TGTGCCAGCTCCCGCTCTATTTCAACTAATGAAAAACTGTTTTTT. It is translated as CASSRSISTNEKLFF.

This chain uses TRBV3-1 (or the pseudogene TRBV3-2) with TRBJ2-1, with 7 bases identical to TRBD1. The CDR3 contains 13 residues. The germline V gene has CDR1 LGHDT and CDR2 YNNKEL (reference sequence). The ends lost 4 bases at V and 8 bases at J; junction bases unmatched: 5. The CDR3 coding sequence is TGTGCCAGCAGCCTAAGACAGGGCGATGAGCAGTTCTTC. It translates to CASSLRQGDEQFF.

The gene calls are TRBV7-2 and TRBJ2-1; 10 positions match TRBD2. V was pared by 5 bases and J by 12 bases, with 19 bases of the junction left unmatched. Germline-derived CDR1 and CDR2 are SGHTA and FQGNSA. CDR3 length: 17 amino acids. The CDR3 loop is CASSRTRGGRLAGGQFF. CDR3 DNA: TGTGCCAGCAGCCGGACCCGGGGGGGCCGCTTAGCGGGGGGGCAGTTCTTC.

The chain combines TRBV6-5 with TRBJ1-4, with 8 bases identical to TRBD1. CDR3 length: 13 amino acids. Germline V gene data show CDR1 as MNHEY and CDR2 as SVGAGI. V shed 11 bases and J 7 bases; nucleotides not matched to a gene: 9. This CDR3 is CAGRTGLGEKLFF. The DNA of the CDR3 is TGTGCCGGCCGGACAGGGCTGGGTGAAAAACTGTTTTTT.

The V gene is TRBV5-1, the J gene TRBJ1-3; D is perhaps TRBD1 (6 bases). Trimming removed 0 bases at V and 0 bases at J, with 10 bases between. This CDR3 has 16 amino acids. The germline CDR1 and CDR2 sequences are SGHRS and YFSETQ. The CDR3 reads CASSLAGQSSGNTIYF. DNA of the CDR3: TGCGCCAGCAGCTTGGCCGGACAGAGCTCTGGAAACACCATATATTTT.

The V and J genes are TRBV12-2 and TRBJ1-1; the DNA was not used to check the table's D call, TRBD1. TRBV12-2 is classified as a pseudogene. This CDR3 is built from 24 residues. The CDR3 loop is CASRLSTWGSRPRQGVCSNTEAFF. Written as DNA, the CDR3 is TGTGCAAGTCGCTTATCGACCTGGGGGTCCCGGCCAAGACAGGGCGTGTGCTCGAACACTGAAGCTTTCTTT.

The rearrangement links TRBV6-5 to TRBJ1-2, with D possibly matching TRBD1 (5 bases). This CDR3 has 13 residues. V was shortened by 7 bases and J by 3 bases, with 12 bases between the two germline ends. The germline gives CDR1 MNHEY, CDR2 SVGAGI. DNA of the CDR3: TGTGCCAGCAAGGTCGGGGGGGACTATGGCTACACCTTC. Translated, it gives CASKVGGDYGYTF.

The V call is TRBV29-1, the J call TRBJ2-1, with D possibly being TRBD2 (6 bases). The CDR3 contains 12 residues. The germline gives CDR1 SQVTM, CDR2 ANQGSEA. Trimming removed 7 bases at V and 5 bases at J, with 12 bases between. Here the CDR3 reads CSAVGGNNEQFF. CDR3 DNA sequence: TGCAGCGCCGTCGGCGGGAACAATGAGCAGTTCTTC.

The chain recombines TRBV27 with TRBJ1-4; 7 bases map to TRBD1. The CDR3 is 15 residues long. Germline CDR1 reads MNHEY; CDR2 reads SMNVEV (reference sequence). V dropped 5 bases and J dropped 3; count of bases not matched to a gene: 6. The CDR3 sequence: CASSPAGTANEKLFF. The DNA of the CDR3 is TGTGCCAGCAGTCCCGCCGGGACAGCTAATGAAAAACTGTTTTTT.

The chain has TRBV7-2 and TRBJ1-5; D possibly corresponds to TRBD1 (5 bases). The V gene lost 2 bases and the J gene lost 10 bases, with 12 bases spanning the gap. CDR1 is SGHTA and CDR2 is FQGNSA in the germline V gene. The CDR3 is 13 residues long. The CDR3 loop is CASSLQGLGPQHF. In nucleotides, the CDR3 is TGTGCCAGCAGCTTACAGGGCCTCGGACCCCAGCATTTT.

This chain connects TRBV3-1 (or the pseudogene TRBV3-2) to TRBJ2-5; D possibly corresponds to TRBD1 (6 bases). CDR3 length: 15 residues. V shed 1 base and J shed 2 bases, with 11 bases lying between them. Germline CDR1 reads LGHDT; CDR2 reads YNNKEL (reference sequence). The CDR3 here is CASSQGRGGQETQYF. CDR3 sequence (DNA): TGTGCCAGCAGCCAAGGGAGAGGGGGTCAAGAGACCCAGTACTTC.

CDR3 residues: CASSPSVGVGYTF. The CDR3 DNA follows: TGTGCCAGCAGCCCGTCTGTAGGGGTTGGCTACACCTTC. The chain employs TRBV7-9 and TRBJ1-2; TRBD1 is a possible D gene (5 bases). Germline V gene data show CDR1 as SEHNR and CDR2 as FQNEAQ (reference sequence). The V gene lost 5 bases and the J gene lost 7 bases, with 14 bases spanning the gap. This CDR3 spans 13 amino acids.